This T cell receptor (beta chain) was observed in a study of cytomegalovirus exposure and HLA in healthy donors (dated by TCRdb to 2015 to 2018). Context from the whole study: According to a later analysis, one platform produced both the roughly 120 validation repertoires and the roughly 640 repertoires of the first cohort. High-throughput TCR immunosequencing, statistical association of individual TCRs with disease status, and machine learning were combined to predict cytomegalovirus infection status. In addition to the first cohort of roughly 670 subjects, a separate validation cohort of 120 different subjects was used. The aim of the study was to test whether cataloging public T cell receptors could identify signatures of past pathogen exposure. Study-wide conclusions, independent of this receptor: A few of the identified cytomegalovirus-associated TCR beta chains were confirmed in vitro to be specific for cytomegalovirus antigens. The study gave a list of some 150 TCR beta chains associated with cytomegalovirus. It was suggested by the authors that the approach could potentially be generalized to other disease states and immunological phenotypes. A later analysis lacked HLA typing for the validation cohort, so it scored co-occurrence in that cohort across all 110 or so repertoires. The classifier was reported to diagnose cytomegalovirus status with high specificity and sensitivity in both the original cohort and the validation cohort. In a later analysis, TCRs clustered in the first cohort were found to also tend to co-occur in the 100 to 150 validation repertoires, with 94% of cluster scores above 0. While some public TCRs were present in many individuals, most TCR sequences turned up only very rarely across donors.

The library relied on the immunoSEQ multiplex PCR assay. The paper's processing steps were these. A statistical classification framework was built to diagnose cytomegalovirus status from the catalog of TCR beta chain sequences. The table was pulled from immuneACCESS by TCRdb, which kept in-frame rearrangements only. Such tables lose some clones; where checked, under half of the loss comes from unresolved V genes, and the rest has no known cause. V, J and clone size derive from that table, while D and trimming were established from the DNA sequence. This sample comprises under 150,000 clones, approximately 86% of them detected only once. The top ten hold just under 9% of the sample. Measured from the cysteine to the phenylalanine, the CDR3 is 14 residues long. Only CDR3 DNA remains: 42 bases, in frame from the first base. The germline V gene provides CDR1 MDHEN and CDR2 SYDVKM. Trimming takes 6 bases from V and 2 bases from J, and the germline ends sit 10 bases apart.

This clone appeared a single time. Its antigen is unknown. No base quality information exists; no much larger clone differs at one position. The donors belonged to the validation cohort of over a hundred subjects, which was separate from the approximately 700-subject first cohort. The specimen sequenced was PBMCs. The sequence was obtained from a man younger than 30 in good health and CMV-seropositive. The sequence is built from TRBV28 and TRBJ2-2; TRBD2 is perhaps the D gene, given 5 matching bases. The base sequence is TGTGCCAGCAGGGACTGGGGAAACACCGGGGAGCTGTTTTTT. Its amino acids are CASRDWGNTGELFF.